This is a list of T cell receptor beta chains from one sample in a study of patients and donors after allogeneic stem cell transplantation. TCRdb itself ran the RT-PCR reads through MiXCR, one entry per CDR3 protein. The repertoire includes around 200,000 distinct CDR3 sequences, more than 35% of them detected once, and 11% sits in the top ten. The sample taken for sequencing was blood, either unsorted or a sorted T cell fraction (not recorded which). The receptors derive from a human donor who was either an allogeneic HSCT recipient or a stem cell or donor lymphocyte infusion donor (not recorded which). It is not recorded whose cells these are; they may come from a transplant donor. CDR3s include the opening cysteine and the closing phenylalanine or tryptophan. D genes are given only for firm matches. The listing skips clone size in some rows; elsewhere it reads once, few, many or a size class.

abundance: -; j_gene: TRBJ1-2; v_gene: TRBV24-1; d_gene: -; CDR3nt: TGTGCCACCAGTGACAACAGGGAAGGCTACACCTTC; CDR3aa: CATSDNREGYTF
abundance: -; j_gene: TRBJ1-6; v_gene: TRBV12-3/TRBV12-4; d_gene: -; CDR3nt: TGTGCCAGCAGTCTTAAGGGGCCGAATTCACCCCTCCACTTT; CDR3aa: CASSLKGPNSPLHF
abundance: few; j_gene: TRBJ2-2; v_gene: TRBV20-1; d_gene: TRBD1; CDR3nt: TGCAGTGCTGGACAGGTGAACACCGGGGAGCTGTTTTTT; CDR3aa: CSAGQVNTGELFF
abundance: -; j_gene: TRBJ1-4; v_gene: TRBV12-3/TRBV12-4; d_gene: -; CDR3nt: TGTGCCAGCAGCCCTTTCAAATGGCGGAATAATGAAAAACTGTTTTTT; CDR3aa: CASSPFKWRNNEKLFF
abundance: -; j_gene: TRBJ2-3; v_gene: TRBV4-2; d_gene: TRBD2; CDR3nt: TGTGCCAGCAGCCAACCAAAGGCGCCTAGCGGGGGAGCCACAGATACGCAGTATTTT; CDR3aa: CASSQPKAPSGGATDTQYF
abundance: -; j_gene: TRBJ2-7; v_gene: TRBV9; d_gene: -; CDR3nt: TGTGCCAGCAGCGTAGATGATAGCGGCTCCTACGAGCAGTACTTC; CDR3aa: CASSVDDSGSYEQYF
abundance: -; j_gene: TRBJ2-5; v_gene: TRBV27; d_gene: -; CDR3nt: TGTGCCAGCAGTCCCTCGGGACGGCAAGAGACCCAGTACTTC; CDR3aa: CASSPSGRQETQYF
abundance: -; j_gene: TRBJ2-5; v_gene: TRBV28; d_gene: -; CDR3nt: TGTGCCAGCAGTTTTTCGTCAGAGACCCAGTACTTC; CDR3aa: CASSFSSETQYF
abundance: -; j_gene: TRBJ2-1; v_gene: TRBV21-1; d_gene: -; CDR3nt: TGTGCCAGCAGCCACCCGAGGGGGCATTTGAATGAGCAGTTCTTC; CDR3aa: CASSHPRGHLNEQFF
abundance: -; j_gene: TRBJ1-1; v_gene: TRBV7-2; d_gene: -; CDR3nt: TGTGCCAGCAGCTTTCCTAACCTGTACACTGAAGCTTTCTTT; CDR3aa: CASSFPNLYTEAFF
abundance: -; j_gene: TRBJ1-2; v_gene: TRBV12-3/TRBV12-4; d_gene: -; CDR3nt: TGTGCCAGCAGTATAACCCGACTTGAGCGTGGCTACACCTTC; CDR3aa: CASSITRLERGYTF
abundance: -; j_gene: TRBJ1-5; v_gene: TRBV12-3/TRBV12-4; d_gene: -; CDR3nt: TGTGCCAGCAGCGAACGACAGAATAGCAATCAGCCCCAGCATTTT; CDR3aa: CASSERQNSNQPQHF
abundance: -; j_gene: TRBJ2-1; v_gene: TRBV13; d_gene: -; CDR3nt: TGTGCCAGCAGCTTCGGCGGGACTTATTCCTACAATGAGCAGTTCTTC; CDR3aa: CASSFGGTYSYNEQFF
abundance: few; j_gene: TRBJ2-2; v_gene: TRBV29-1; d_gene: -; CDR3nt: TGCAGCGTTGGAGGGGCCGGGGAGCTGTTTTTT; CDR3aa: CSVGGAGELFF
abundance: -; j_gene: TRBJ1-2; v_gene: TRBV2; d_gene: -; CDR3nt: TGTGCCAGCAGTGTATCGGTCTTAGCCTATGGCTACACCTTC; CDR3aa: CASSVSVLAYGYTF
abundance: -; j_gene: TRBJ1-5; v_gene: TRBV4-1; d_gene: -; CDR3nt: TGCGCCAGCAGCCTAACCGGGTCCCCAAGGCCCCAGCATTTT; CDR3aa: CASSLTGSPRPQHF
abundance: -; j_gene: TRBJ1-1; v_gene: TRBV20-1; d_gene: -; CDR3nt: TGCAGTGCTACGATAGCCGGCCCCAACACTGAAGCTTTCTTT; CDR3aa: CSATIAGPNTEAFF
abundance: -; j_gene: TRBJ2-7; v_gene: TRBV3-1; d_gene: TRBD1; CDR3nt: TGTGCCAGCAGCCCCGGACAGGGCGACGAGCAGTACTTC; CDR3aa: CASSPGQGDEQYF
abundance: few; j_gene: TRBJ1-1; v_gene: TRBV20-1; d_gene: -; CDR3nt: TGCAGTGCGAAGACAGCGAACACTGAAGCTTTCTTT; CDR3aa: CSAKTANTEAFF
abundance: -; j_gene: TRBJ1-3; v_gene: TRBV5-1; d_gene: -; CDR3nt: TGCGCCAGCAGCTCCGGGGATCTTGGAAACACCATATATTTT; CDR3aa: CASSSGDLGNTIYF
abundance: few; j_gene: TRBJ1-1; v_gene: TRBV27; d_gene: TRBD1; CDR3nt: TGTGCCAGCAGTGTGGGACAGCGAGTGATGAACACTGAAGCTTTCTTT; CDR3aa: CASSVGQRVMNTEAFF
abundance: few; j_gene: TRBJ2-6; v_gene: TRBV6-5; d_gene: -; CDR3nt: TGTGCCAGCTGGCCTCGACTACTTCCTGGGGCCAACGTCCTGACTTTC; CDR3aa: CASWPRLLPGANVLTF
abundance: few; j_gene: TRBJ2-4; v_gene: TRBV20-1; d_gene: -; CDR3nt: TGCAGTGCTAGATCCCCCTTTGGGGACATTCAGTACTTC; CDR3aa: CSARSPFGDIQYF
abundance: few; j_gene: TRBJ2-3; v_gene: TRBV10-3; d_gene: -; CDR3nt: TGTGCCATCAGTGAGTCTGGTGGGGGGTCCACAGATACGCAGTATTTT; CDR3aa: CAISESGGGSTDTQYF
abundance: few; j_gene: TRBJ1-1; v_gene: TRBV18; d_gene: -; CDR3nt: TGTGCCAGCTCACCAGGGGGGCCGAACACTGAAGCTTTCTTT; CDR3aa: CASSPGGPNTEAFF
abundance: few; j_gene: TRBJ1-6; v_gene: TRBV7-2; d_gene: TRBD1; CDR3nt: TGTGCCAGCAGCTCGGACAGGGGCGTCTATAATTCACCCCTCCACTTT; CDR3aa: CASSSDRGVYNSPLHF
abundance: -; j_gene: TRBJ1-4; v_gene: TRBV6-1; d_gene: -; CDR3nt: TGTGCCAGCAAGGACAGCTTCAATGAAAAACTGTTTTTT; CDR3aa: CASKDSFNEKLFF
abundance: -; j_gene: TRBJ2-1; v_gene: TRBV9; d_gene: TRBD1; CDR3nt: TGTGCCAGCAGCGGACAGGGGTTGCGAAATGAGCAGTTCTTC; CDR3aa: CASSGQGLRNEQFF
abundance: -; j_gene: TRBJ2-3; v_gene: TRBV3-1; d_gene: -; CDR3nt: TGTGCCAGCAGCTCGTTGACAGGCCCGGAGTATTTT; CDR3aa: CASSSLTGPEYF
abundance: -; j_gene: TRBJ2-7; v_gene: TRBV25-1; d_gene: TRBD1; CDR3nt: TGTGCCAGCAGTCGGGACAGTAGCTCCTACGAGCAGTACTTC; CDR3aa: CASSRDSSSYEQYF
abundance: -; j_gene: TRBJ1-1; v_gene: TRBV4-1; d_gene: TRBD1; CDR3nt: TGCGCCAGCAGCAAGGGACAGGGGGAAGCTTTCTTT; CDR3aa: CASSKGQGEAFF
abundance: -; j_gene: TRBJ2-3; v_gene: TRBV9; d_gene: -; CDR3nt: TGTGCCAGCAGTTACGCCGACTATAATGCAGATACGCAGTATTTT; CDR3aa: CASSYADYNADTQYF
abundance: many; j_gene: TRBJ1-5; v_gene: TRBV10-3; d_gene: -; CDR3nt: TGTGCCATCAGTGAGCGGGGGGACAGCAATCAGCCCCAGCATTTT; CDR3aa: CAISERGDSNQPQHF
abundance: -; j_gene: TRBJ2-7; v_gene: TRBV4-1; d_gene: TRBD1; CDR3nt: TGCGCCAGCAGCCAAGTAACAAAAAAGCAGGGGGCCGGCGAGCAGTACTTC; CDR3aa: CASSQVTKKQGAGEQYF
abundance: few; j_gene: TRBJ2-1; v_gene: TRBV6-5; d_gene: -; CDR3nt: TGTGCCAGCAGCCCGATCCCTTCCCAAAAATCAGTGGAGTTCTTC; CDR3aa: CASSPIPSQKSVEFF
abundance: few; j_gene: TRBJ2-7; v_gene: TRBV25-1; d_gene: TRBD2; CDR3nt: TGTGCCAGCAGTGAAAATGGGTTAGCGGGGGGGCCCAAAGGATACGAGCAGTACTTC; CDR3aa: CASSENGLAGGPKGYEQYF
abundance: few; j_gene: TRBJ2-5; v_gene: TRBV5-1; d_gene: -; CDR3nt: TGCGCCAGCAGCTTGGAGGAAGAGACCCAGTACTTC; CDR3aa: CASSLEEETQYF
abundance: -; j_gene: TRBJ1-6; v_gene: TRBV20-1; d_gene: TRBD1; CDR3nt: TGCAGTGCTAGGAAGGCGCAGGGGGCGCGTTCACCCCTCCACTTT; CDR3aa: CSARKAQGARSPLHF
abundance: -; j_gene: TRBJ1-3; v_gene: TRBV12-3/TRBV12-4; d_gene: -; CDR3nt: TGTGCCAGCAGTTTTGGCCGTAGGATTTACACCATATATTTT; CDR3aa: CASSFGRRIYTIYF
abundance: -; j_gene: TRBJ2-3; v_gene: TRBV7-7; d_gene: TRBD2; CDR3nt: TGTGCCAGCAGCCCTGGGACTAGCGGGGGCACAGATACGCAGTATTTT; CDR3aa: CASSPGTSGGTDTQYF
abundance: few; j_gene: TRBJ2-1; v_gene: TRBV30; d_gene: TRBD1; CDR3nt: TGTGCCCACACCGGGACAGGGGCCAATGAGCAGTTCTTC; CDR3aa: CAHTGTGANEQFF
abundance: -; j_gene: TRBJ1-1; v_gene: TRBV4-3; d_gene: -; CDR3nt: TGCGCCAGCAGCCAAGCCACCGCTACTGAAGCTTTCTTT; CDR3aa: CASSQATATEAFF
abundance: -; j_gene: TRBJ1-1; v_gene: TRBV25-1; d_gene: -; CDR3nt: TGTGCCAGCAGAGAACACCGGAACACTGAAGCTTTCTTT; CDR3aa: CASREHRNTEAFF
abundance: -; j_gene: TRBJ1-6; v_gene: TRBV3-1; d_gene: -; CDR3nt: TGTGCCAGCAGCCCCCCCTTGGAAGATAATTCACCCCTCCACTTT; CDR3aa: CASSPPLEDNSPLHF
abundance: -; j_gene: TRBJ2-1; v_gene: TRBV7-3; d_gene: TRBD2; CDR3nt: TGTGCCAGCAGCCTACTAGCGGGGAGTTACCATGAGCAGTTCTTC; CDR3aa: CASSLLAGSYHEQFF
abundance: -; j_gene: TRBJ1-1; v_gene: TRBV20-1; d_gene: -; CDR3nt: TGCAGTGCTAGCCTGCAGGGTAGTGGGACTGAAGCTTTCTTT; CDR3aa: CSASLQGSGTEAFF
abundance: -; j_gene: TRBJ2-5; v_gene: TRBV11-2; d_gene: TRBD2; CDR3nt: TGTGCCAGCAGCTTACGCCACCGGGAGGGAGAGACCCAGTACTTC; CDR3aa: CASSLRHREGETQYF
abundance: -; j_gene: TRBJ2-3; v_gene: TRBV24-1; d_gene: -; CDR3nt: TGTGCCACCAGTGATCCCTTGAAAAGCGGATTCACAGATACGCAGTATTTT; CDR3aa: CATSDPLKSGFTDTQYF
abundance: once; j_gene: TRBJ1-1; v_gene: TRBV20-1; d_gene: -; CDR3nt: TGCAGTGCCCCCTCGAACGGTCTCCAAACTGAAGCTTTCTTT; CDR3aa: CSAPSNGLQTEAFF
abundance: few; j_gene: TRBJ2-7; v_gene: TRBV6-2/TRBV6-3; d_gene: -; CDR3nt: TGTGCCAGCAGTTACTTCGGCCACTCCTACGAGCAGTACTTC; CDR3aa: CASSYFGHSYEQYF
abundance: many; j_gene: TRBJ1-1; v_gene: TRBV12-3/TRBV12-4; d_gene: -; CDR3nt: TGTGCCAGCAGTTTGGTAGGTCTGAACACTGAAGCTTTCTTT; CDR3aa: CASSLVGLNTEAFF
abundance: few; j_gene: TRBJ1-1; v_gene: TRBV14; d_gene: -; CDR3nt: TGTGCCAGCAGCCTAGCGGACAAGAACACTGAAGCTTTCTTT; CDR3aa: CASSLADKNTEAFF
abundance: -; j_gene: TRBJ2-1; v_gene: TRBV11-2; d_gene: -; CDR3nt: TGTGCCAGCAGCTTGGGCCTGCACTCCTCCTACAATGAGCAGTTCTTC; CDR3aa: CASSLGLHSSYNEQFF
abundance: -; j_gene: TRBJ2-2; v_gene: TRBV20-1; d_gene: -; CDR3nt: TGCAGTGCTAGTGCCTTACCTGGGACCGGGGAGCTGTTTTTT; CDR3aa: CSASALPGTGELFF
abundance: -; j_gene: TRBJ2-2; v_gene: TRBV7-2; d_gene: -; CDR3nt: TGTGCCAGCAGCTACCGACCGGGCACCGGGGAGCTGTTTTTT; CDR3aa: CASSYRPGTGELFF
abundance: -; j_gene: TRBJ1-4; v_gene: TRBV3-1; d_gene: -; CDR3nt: TGTGCCAGCAGCCCACACGCAGGGGCAACTAATGAAAAACTGTTTTTT; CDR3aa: CASSPHAGATNEKLFF
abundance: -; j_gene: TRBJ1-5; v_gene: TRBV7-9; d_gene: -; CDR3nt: TGTGCCAGCAGCCCCCAGGGTGGTGGGGCCCAGCATTTT; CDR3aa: CASSPQGGGAQHF
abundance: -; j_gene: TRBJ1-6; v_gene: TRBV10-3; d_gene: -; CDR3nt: TGTGCCGCTAGGGACTGGCAGAATTCACCCCTCCACTTT; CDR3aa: CAARDWQNSPLHF